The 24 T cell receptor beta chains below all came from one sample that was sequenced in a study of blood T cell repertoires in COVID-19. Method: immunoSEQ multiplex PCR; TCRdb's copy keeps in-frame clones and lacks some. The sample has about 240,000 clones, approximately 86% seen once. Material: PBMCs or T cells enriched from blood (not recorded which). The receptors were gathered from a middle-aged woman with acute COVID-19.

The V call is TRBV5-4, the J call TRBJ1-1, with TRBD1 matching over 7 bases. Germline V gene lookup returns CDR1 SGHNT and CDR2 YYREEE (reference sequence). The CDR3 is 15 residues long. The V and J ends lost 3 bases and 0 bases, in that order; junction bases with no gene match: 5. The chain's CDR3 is CASSSPTGLNTEAFF. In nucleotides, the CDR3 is TGTGCCAGCAGCTCACCGACAGGGCTGAACACTGAAGCTTTCTTT.

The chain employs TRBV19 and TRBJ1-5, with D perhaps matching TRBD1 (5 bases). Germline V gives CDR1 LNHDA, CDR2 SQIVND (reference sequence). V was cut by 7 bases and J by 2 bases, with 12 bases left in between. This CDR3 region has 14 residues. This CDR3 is CASTGSFGNQPQHF. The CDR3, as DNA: TGTGCCAGTACAGGGTCGTTTGGCAATCAGCCCCAGCATTTT.

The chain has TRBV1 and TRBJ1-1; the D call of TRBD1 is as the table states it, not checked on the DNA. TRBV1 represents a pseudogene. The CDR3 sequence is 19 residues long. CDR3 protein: CTSSQDLRDSHLTNTEAFF. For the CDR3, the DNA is TGCACCAGCAGCCAAGATCTTCGGGACAGTCATTTGACGAACACTGAAGCTTTCTTT.

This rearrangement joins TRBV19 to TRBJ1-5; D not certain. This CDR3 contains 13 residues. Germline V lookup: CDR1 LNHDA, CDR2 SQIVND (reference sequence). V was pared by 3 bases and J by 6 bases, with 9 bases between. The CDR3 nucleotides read TGTGCCAGTAGTATCGAGCGCCGTCAGCCCCAGCATTTT. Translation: CASSIERRQPQHF. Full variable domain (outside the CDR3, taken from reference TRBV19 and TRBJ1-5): DGGITQSPKYLFRKEGQNVTLSCEQNLNHDAMYWYRQDPGQGLRLIYYSQIVNDFQKGDIAEGYSVSREKKESFPLTVTSAQKNPTAFYLCASSIERRQPQHFGDGTRLSIL.

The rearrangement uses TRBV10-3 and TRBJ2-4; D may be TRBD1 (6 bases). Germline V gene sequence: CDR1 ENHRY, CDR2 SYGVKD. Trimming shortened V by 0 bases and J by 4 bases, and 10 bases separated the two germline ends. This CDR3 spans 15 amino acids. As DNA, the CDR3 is TGTGCCATCAGTGAGTCCCCAGGGGATAAAAACATTCAGTACTTC. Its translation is CAISESPGDKNIQYF.

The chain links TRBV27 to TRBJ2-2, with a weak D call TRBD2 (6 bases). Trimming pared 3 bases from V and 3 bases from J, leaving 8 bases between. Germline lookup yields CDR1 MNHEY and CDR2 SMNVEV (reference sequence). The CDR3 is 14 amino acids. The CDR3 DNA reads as TGTGCCAGCAGTTTGGAGGGCGACACCGGGGAGCTGTTTTTT. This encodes CASSLEGDTGELFF.

The CDR3 here is CAWSVQGGVLNTEAFF. The CDR3 coding sequence is TGTGCCTGGAGTGTCCAGGGGGGAGTTTTGAACACTGAAGCTTTCTTT. The J gene is TRBJ1-1, the V gene TRBV30; 7 bases are shared with TRBD1. The CDR3 is 16 residues long. With V trimmed by 0 bases and J by 0 bases, 7 bases remained unmatched. The V gene's germline CDR1 is GTSNPN and CDR2 SVGIG (reference sequence).

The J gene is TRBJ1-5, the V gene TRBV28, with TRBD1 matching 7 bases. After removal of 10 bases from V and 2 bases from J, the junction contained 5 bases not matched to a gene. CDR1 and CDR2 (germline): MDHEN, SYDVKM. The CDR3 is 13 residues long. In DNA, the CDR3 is TGTGCCATCTTAGGGACAGGCAATCAGCCCCAGCATTTT. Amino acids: CAILGTGNQPQHF.

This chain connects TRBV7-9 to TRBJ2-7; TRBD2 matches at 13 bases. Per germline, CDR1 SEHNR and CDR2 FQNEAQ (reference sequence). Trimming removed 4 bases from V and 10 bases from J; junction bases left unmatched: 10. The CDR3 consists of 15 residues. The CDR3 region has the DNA TGTGCCAGCAGCTCCTGGACTAGCGGGAGTCCCGGACAGTACTTC. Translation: CASSSWTSGSPGQYF.

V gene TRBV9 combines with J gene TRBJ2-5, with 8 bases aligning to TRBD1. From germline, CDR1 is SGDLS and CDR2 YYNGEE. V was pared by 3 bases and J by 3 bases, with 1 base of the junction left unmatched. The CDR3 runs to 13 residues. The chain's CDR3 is CASSADREETQYF. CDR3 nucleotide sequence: TGTGCCAGCAGCGCGGACAGGGAAGAGACCCAGTACTTC.

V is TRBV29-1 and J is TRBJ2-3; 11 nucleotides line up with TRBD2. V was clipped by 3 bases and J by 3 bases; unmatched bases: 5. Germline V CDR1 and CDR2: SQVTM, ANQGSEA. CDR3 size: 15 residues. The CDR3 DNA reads TGCAGCGTTGACGTAGCGGGAGGGTATACAGATACGCAGTATTTT. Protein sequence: CSVDVAGGYTDTQYF.

The CDR3 DNA reads as TGTGCCAGCAGCCAAGTACTCGGGAGTGGAGATACGCAGTATTTT. It is translated as CASSQVLGSGDTQYF. The genes are TRBV3-1 (or the pseudogene TRBV3-2) and TRBJ2-3, with D perhaps matching TRBD2 (6 bases). CDR3 size: 15 residues. Trimming took off 1 base at V and 5 bases at J, with 13 bases between the two ends. The germline gives CDR1 LGHDT, CDR2 YNNKEL (reference sequence).

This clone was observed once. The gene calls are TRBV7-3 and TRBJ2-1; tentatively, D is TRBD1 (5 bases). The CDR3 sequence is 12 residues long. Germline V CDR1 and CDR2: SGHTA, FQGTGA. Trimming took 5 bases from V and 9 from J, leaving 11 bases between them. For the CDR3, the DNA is TGTGCCAGCAGCCTGCAGGGTGGTGAGCAGTTCTTC. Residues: CASSLQGGEQFF. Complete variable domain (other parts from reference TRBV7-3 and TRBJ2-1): GAGVSQTPSNKVTEKGKYVELRCDPISGHTALYWYRQSLGQGPEFLIYFQGTGAADDSGLPNDRFFAVRPEGSVSTLKIQRTERGDSAVYLCASSLQGGEQFFGPGTRLTVL.

The CDR3 is CASSTLRNTQYF. The CDR3 DNA reads as TGTGCCAGCAGTACCCTACGAAATACGCAGTATTTT. The V gene is TRBV6-2 or TRBV6-3, the J gene TRBJ2-3; D not certain. Between the trimmed V and J ends, which lost 5 bases and 7 bases, there was a span of 10 bases. This CDR3 region has 12 residues. Germline CDR1 MNHEY, CDR2 SVGEGT.

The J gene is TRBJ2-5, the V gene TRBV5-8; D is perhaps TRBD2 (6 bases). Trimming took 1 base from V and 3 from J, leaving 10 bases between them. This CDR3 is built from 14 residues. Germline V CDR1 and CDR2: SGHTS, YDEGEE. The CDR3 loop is CASSLSGAEETQYF. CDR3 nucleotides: TGTGCCAGCAGCTTGTCGGGAGCGGAAGAGACCCAGTACTTC.

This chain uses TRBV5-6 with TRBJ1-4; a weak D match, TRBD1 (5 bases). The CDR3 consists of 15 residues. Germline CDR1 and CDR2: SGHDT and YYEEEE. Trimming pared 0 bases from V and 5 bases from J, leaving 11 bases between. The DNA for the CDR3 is TGTGCCAGCAGCTTGGGCTGGCAGGGAAATGAAAAACTGTTTTTT. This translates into CASSLGWQGNEKLFF.

In nucleotides, the CDR3 is TGCGCCAGCAGCCCCATGCCAGGGAGGTCTAGCACAGATACGCAGTATTTT. The encoded protein is CASSPMPGRSSTDTQYF. The chain carries TRBV5-1 and TRBJ2-3, with D tentatively TRBD2 (6 bases). Germline V gene lookup returns CDR1 SGHRS and CDR2 YFSETQ. Trimming removed 4 bases from V and 0 bases from J, with 18 bases in between. The CDR3 spans 17 residues. The complete variable domain, with remaining parts taken from reference TRBV5-1 and TRBJ2-3, reads KAGVTQTPRYLIKTRGQQVTLSCSPISGHRSVSWYQQTPGQGLQFLFEYFSETQRNKGNFPGRFSGRQFSNSRSEMNVSTLELGDSALYLCASSPMPGRSSTDTQYFGPGTRLTVL.

CDR3 DNA sequence: TGTGCCAGCAGCTTAGCGCGTAGGGCCTACGGGGGTGAGCAGTTCTTC. This gives the protein CASSLARRAYGGEQFF. This sequence joins TRBV11-1 and TRBJ2-1; possibly TRBD2 for D (6 bases). Germline loops: CDR1 SGHAT, CDR2 FQDESV (reference sequence). Trimming removed 0 bases at V and 9 bases at J, with 18 bases between. The CDR3 loop spans 16 amino acids.

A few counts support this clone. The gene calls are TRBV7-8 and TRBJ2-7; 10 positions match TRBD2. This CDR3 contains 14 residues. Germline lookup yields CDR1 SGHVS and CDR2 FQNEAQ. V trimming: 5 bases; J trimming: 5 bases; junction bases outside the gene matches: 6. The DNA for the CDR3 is TGTGCCAGCAGCCCACTAGCGGGGAGGAACGAGCAGTACTTC. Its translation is CASSPLAGRNEQYF.

CDR3 in DNA: TGTGCCAGCAGTTATCTACAGGGGGGAGGGGAAAAACTGTTTTTT. Translated: CASSYLQGGGEKLFF. This chain connects TRBV7-9 to TRBJ1-4; 8 positions match TRBD1. The germline V gene has CDR1 SEHNR and CDR2 FQNEAQ (reference sequence). V lost 6 bases and J lost 8; bases outside the gene matches: 11. The CDR3 is 15 residues long.

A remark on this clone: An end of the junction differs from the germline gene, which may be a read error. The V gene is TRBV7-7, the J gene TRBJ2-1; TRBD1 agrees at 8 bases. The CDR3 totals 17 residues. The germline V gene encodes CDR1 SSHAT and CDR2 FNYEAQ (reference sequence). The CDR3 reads CASSLGVDRARYNEQFF. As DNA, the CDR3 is TGTGCTAGCAGCTTAGGGGTGGACAGGGCAAGGTACAATGAGCAGTTCTTC.

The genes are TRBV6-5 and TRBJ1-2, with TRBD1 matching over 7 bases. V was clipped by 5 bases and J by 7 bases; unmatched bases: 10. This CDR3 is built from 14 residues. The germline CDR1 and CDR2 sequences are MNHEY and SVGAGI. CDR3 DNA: TGTGCCAGCAGTACGCCCTGGACAGGAGGTGGCTACACCTTC. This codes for CASSTPWTGGGYTF.

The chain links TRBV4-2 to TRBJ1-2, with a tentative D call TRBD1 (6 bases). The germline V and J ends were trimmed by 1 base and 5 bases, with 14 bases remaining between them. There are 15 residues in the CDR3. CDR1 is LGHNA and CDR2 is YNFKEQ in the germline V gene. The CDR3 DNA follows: TGTGCCAGCAGCCAAGTTCGGAGGCAGGGGTATGGCTACACCTTC. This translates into CASSQVRRQGYGYTF.

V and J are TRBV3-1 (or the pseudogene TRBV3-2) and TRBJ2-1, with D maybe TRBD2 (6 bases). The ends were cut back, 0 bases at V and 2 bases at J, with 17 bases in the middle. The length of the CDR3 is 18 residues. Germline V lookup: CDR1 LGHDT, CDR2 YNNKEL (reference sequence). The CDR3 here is CASSQDSPGSLTYNEQFF. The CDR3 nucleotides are TGTGCCAGCAGCCAAGATAGTCCCGGGAGTTTGACCTACAATGAGCAGTTCTTC.